The entry below describes one TCR beta chain. Its cognate antigen is unknown. Profiling relied on immunoSEQ multiplex PCR, and the TCRdb table lists in-frame clones only, not all of them. The profile shows 15,000 to 25,000 clones, 75% to 95% of them singletons. The entry originates in a study of monozygotic twins with cystic fibrosis. Whole-study findings and limits: Co-twins had the most similar V usage for 13 of 16 pairs, J for 8. Low clonality (median 0.0095) suggested a mostly naive repertoire.

The junction had 4 bases not matched to a gene; V was cut back by 4 bases and J by 7 bases. CDR1 and CDR2 from the germline V gene are SGHDN and FVKESK. The CDR3 is made up of 14 amino acids. The sequence was obtained from a girl aged 2-10 years with cystic fibrosis. Sequencing was performed on blood. The J gene is TRBJ1-4, the V gene TRBV14; 9 bases line up with TRBD1. CDR3 DNA: TGTGCCAGCAGCCGGGACAGGGTAACTGAAAAACTGTTTTTT. Protein product: CASSRDRVTEKLFF.